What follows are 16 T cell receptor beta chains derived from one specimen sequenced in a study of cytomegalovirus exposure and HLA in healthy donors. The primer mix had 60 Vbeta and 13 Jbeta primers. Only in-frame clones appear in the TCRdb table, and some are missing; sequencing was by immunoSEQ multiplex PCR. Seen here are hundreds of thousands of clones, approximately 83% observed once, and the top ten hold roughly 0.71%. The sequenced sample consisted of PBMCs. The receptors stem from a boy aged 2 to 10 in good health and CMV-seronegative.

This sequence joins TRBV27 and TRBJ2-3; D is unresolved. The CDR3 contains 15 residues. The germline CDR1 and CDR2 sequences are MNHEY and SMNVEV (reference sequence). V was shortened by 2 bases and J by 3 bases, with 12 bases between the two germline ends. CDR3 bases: TGTGCCAGCAGTTTAATAATTGGCAGAACAGATACGCAGTATTTT. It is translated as CASSLIIGRTDTQYF.

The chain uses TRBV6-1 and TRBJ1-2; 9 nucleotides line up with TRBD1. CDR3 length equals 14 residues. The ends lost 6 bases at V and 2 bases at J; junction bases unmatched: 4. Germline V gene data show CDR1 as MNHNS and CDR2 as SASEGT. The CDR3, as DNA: TGTGCCAGCAGCCGACAGGGGGAGAACTATGGCTACACCTTC. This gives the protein CASSRQGENYGYTF.

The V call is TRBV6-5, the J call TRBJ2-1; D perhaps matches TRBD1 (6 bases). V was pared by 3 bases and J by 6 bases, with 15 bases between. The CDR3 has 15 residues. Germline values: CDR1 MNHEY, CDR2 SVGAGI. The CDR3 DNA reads TGTGCCAGCAGTTATCGGGCAGGGGAGAGCAATGAGCAGTTCTTC. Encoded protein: CASSYRAGESNEQFF.

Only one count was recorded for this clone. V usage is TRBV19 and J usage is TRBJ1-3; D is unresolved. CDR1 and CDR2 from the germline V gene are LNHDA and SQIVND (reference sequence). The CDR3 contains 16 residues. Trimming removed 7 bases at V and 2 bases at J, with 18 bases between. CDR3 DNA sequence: TGTGCCAGTACCAATCCTGGGAGGGAACCTGGAAACACCATATATTTT. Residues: CASTNPGREPGNTIYF.

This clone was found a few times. The CDR3 nucleotides read TGTGCCAGCAGGCAACAGGGGCGCAATCAGCCCCAGCATTTT. It translates to CASRQQGRNQPQHF. This chain joins TRBV2 and TRBJ1-5, with 7 bases that match TRBD1. Germline CDR1 and CDR2: SNHLY and FYNNEI. The CDR3 runs to 14 residues. Trimming at V came to 6 bases and at J to 2 bases, leaving 4 bases not matched to a gene.

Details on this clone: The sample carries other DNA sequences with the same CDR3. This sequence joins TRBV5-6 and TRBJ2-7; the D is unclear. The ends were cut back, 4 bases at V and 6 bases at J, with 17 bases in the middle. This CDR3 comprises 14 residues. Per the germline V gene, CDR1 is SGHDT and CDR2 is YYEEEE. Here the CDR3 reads CASSRSRGLGEQYF. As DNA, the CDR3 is TGTGCCAGCAGCCGAAGTCGCGGTTTAGGCGAGCAGTACTTC.

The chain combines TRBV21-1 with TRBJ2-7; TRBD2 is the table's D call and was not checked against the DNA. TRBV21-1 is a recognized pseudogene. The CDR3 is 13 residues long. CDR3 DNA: TGTGCCAGCAGGGGGGGAAAGATCTACGAGCAGTACTTC. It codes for CASRGGKIYEQYF.

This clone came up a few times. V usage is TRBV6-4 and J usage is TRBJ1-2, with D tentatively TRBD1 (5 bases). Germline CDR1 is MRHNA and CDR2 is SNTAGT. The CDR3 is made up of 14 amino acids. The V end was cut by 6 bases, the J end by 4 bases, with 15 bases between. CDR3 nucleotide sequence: TGTGCCAGCAGCCCCGAGGCAGGGTCCTATGGCTACACCTTC. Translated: CASSPEAGSYGYTF.

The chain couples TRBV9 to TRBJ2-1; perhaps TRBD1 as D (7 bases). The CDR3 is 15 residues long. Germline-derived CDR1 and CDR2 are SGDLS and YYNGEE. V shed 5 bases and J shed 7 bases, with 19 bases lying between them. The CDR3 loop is CASSPGGLTVNEQFF. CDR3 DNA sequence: TGTGCCAGCAGTCCAGGGGGGCTGACAGTGAATGAGCAGTTCTTC.

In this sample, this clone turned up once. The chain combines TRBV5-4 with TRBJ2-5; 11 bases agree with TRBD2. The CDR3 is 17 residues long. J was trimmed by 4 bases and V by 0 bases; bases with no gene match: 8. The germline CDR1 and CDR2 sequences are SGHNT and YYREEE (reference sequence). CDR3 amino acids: CASSLVILAGEVETQYF. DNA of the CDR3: TGTGCCAGCAGCTTGGTTATACTAGCGGGAGAGGTAGAGACCCAGTACTTC.

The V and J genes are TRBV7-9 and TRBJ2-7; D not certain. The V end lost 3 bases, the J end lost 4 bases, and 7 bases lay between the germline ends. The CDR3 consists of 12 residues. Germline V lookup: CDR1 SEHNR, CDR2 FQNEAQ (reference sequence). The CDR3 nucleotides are TGTGCCAGCAGCTTTGAGTGGTACGAGCAGTACTTC. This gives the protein CASSFEWYEQYF.

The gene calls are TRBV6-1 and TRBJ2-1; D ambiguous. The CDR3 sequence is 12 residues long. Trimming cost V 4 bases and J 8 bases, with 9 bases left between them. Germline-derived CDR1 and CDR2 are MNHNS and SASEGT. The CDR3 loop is CASSVVRDEQFF. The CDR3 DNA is TGTGCCAGCAGTGTGGTACGGGATGAGCAGTTCTTC.

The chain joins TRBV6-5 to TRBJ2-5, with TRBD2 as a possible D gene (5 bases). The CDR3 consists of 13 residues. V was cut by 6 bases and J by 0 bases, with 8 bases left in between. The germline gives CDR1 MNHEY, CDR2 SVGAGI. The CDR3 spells CASRGGYQETQYF. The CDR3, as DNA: TGTGCCAGCAGGGGCGGGTACCAAGAGACCCAGTACTTC.

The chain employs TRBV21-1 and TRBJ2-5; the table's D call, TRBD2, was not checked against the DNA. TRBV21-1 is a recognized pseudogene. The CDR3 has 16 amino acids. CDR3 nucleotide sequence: TGTGCCAGCAGCAAAGGGGGACTAGCGGCCCAAGAGACCCAGTACTTC. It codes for CASSKGGLAAQETQYF.

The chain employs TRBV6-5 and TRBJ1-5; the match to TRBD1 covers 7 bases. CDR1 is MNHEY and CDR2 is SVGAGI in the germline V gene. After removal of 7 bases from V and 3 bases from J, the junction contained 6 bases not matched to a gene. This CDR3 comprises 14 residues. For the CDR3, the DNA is TGTGCCAGCACCCTGGGACAGATCAATCAGCCCCAGCATTTT. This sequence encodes CASTLGQINQPQHF.

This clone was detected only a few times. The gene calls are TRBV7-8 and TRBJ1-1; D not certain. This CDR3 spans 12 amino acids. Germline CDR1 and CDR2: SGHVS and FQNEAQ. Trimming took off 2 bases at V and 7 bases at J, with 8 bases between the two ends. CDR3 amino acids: CASSLWGVEAFF. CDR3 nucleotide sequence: TGTGCCAGCAGCTTATGGGGAGTTGAAGCTTTCTTT.